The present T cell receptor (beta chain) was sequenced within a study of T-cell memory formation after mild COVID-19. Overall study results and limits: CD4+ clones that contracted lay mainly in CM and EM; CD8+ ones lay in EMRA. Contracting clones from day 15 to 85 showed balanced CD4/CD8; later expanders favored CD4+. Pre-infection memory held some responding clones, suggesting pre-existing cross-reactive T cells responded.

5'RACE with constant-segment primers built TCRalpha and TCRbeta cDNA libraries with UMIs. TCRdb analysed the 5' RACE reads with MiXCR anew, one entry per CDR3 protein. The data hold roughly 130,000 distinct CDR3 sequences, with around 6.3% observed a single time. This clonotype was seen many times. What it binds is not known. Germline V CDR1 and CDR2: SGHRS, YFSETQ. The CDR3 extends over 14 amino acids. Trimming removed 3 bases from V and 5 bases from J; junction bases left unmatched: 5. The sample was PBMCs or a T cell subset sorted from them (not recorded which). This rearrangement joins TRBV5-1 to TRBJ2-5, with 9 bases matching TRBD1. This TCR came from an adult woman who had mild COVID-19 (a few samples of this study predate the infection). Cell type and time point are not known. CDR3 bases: TGCGCCAGCAGCTCCACAGGGGGCATGGAGACCCAGTACTTC. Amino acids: CASSSTGGMETQYF.